The 25 T cell receptor beta chains in this list originate from one sample, sequenced in a study of blood T cell repertoires in COVID-19. This table comes from immunoSEQ multiplex PCR, and its TCRdb copy is limited to in-frame clones, with some not included. The sample has some 110,000 clones, 82% seen once. Sequenced material: peripheral blood. Receptors were obtained from a man aged 65 to 85 with acute or convalescent COVID-19.

The chain uses TRBV10-1 and TRBJ1-5, with D perhaps TRBD1 (6 bases). V lost 4 bases to trimming and J lost 9 bases, with 10 bases between them. CDR3 length: 12 amino acids. Germline values: CDR1 WNHNN, CDR2 SYGVQD (reference sequence). The CDR3 DNA reads TGCGCCAGCAGTGTACAGGGTCCGCCCCAGCATTTT. It translates to CASSVQGPPQHF.

Comment on this clone: The junction shows a germline mismatch at one end, possibly a read error. The chain recombines TRBV12-3 or TRBV12-4 with TRBJ1-1, with D hard to call. CDR3 length: 13 amino acids. CDR3 in amino acids: CASSLGQEAQAFF. The CDR3 DNA is TGTGCCAGCAGCTTAGGGCAGGAAGCTCAAGCTTTCTTT.

In the case of this clone: The sample has other DNA sequences that encode this CDR3 too. This chain uses TRBV7-9 with TRBJ1-5; D perhaps matches TRBD1 (5 bases). The V gene's germline CDR1 is SEHNR and CDR2 FQNEAQ (reference sequence). V dropped 5 bases and J dropped 7 bases, with 9 bases sitting between them. This CDR3 spans 12 amino acids. In DNA form, the CDR3 reads TGTGCCAGCAGCCCTCCAGGGCAGCCCCAGCATTTT. Protein sequence: CASSPPGQPQHF.

The chain has TRBV2 and TRBJ1-5; TRBD1 aligns across 7 bases. This CDR3 comprises 14 residues. The junction had 5 bases not matched to a gene; V was cut back by 5 bases and J by 4 bases. In germline, CDR1 is SNHLY, CDR2 FYNNEI. CDR3 nucleotide sequence: TGTGCCAGCAGTCCTAAACAGGGGAATCAGCCCCAGCATTTT. Its translation: CASSPKQGNQPQHF.

The chain recombines TRBV11-3 with TRBJ2-1, with 12 bases aligning to TRBD2. Germline V gives CDR1 SGHNT, CDR2 YENEEA. V dropped 3 bases and J dropped 7; count of bases not matched to a gene: 10. The CDR3 loop spans 17 amino acids. The CDR3, as DNA: TGTGCCAGCAGCTTTGGTGTGCTAGCGGGGGGGCAGAATGAGCAGTTCTTC. This sequence encodes CASSFGVLAGGQNEQFF. Using reference TRBV11-3 and TRBJ2-1 for the parts outside the CDR3, the full variable domain is EAGVVQSPRYKIIEKKQPVAFWCNPISGHNTLYWYLQNLGQGPELLIRYENEEAVDDSQLPKDRFSAERLKGVDSTLKIQPAELGDSAVYLCASSFGVLAGGQNEQFFGPGTRLTVL.

A single count supports this clone. For the CDR3, the DNA is TGTGCCAGCAGCCGACAGGGCCATCCGGCCGGGGAGCTGTTTTTT. It codes for CASSRQGHPAGELFF. The chain employs TRBV9 and TRBJ2-2, with 7 bases fitting TRBD1. Germline-derived CDR1 and CDR2 are SGDLS and YYNGEE. The ends lost 4 bases at V and 6 bases at J; junction bases unmatched: 9. The CDR3 runs 15 residues.

V and J are TRBV27 and TRBJ1-5, with a weak D call TRBD1 (6 bases). There are 14 residues in the CDR3. Trimming left V 7 bases short and J 6 bases short, with 16 bases between. From germline, CDR1 is MNHEY and CDR2 SMNVEV (reference sequence). As DNA, the CDR3 is TGTGCCAGCATTGCGGGGGCAGGTGGTCAGCCCCAGCATTTT. It yields the protein CASIAGAGGQPQHF.

The genes are TRBV7-8 and TRBJ2-1, with 7 bases fitting TRBD2. This CDR3 spans 13 amino acids. Unmatched junction bases numbered 4, after V lost 5 bases and J lost 6 bases. Germline lookup yields CDR1 SGHVS and CDR2 FQNEAQ. The CDR3 region is CASSRLALNEQFF. In nucleotides, the CDR3 is TGTGCCAGCAGCCGACTAGCCCTCAATGAGCAGTTCTTC.

The chain uses TRBV2 and TRBJ2-1; 14 bases are a match to TRBD2. Germline CDR1 SNHLY, CDR2 FYNNEI. Losses at the gene ends were 0 bases for V and 8 bases for J; bases not matched to a gene: 15. The CDR3 runs to 20 residues. DNA of the CDR3: TGTGCCAGCAGTGAAGCGCTTCGGCGACTAGCGGGGGGGTCAGGAGATGAGCAGTTCTTC. Its translation: CASSEALRRLAGGSGDEQFF.

Only a few counts were recorded for this clone. This chain connects TRBV2 to TRBJ1-1; D is ambiguous. Germline CDR1 and CDR2: SNHLY and FYNNEI. Trimming shortened V by 6 bases and J by 7 bases, and 9 bases separated the two germline ends. The CDR3 totals 11 residues. CDR3 nucleotides: TGTGCCAGCAGCCAAACGGGTGAAGCTTTCTTT. It codes for CASSQTGEAFF.

The chain employs TRBV28 and TRBJ2-7, with 7 bases matching TRBD1. Looked up from germline, CDR1 is MDHEN and CDR2 is SYDVKM. With V trimmed by 3 bases and J by 1 base, 15 bases remained unmatched. This CDR3 is built from 18 residues. CDR3 bases: TGTGCCAGCAGTTTTTACCCCTACAGGGGAACAGGTTCCTACGAGCAGTACTTC. As protein: CASSFYPYRGTGSYEQYF.

This chain joins TRBV19 and TRBJ1-5, with D tentatively TRBD1 (5 bases). CDR3 length: 16 amino acids. The germline V gene has CDR1 LNHDA and CDR2 SQIVND (reference sequence). The V gene lost 5 bases and the J gene lost 1 base, with 15 bases spanning the gap. The CDR3 is CASSPPQGMSNQPQHF. CDR3 sequence (DNA): TGTGCCAGTAGTCCCCCCCAGGGAATGAGCAATCAGCCCCAGCATTTT.

The CDR3 loop reads CASSLGQGAGYTF. CDR3 nucleotides: TGCGCCAGCAGCTTGGGTCAGGGCGCTGGCTACACCTTC. The chain is built from TRBV5-1 and TRBJ1-2, with D perhaps matching TRBD1 (5 bases). V lost 0 bases, J lost 7 bases, and 10 bases lay in between. Germline V gives CDR1 SGHRS, CDR2 YFSETQ. This CDR3 comprises 13 residues.

The V call is TRBV10-3, the J call TRBJ1-2; TRBD1 matches 7 bases. Germline lookup yields CDR1 ENHRY and CDR2 SYGVKD. This CDR3 is built from 12 residues. V shed 11 bases and J 7 bases; nucleotides not matched to a gene: 10. CDR3 sequence reads: CAAADGTAGYTF. In nucleotides, the CDR3 is TGTGCCGCGGCCGATGGGACAGCTGGCTACACCTTC.

The chain recombines TRBV28 with TRBJ1-1; 10 bases line up with TRBD1. The CDR3 spans 17 residues. Unmatched junction bases numbered 11, after V lost 3 bases and J lost 4 bases. The germline CDR1 and CDR2 sequences are MDHEN and SYDVKM. CDR3 amino acids: CASSLLGQGRGGTEAFF. CDR3 in DNA: TGTGCCAGCAGTTTGCTGGGACAGGGGAGAGGAGGCACTGAAGCTTTCTTT.

V gene TRBV19 combines with J gene TRBJ2-4; TRBD2 agrees at 10 bases. Unmatched junction bases numbered 11, after V lost 8 bases and J lost 1 base. The CDR3 loop spans 17 amino acids. Per the germline V gene, CDR1 is LNHDA and CDR2 is SQIVND (reference sequence). Written as DNA, the CDR3 is TGTGCCAGTGCTACACTAGCGGGAAGGGGGGCCAAAAACATTCAGTACTTC. Its translation is CASATLAGRGAKNIQYF.

The chain employs TRBV3-1 (or the pseudogene TRBV3-2) and TRBJ1-5; 9 positions agree with TRBD1. CDR1 and CDR2 (germline): LGHDT, YNNKEL (reference sequence). V shed 3 bases and J 6 bases; nucleotides not matched to a gene: 3. The CDR3 loop spans 14 amino acids. CDR3 nucleotides: TGTGCCAGCAGCCAGTCACAGGGGGCTCAGCCCCAGCATTTT. Translating it yields CASSQSQGAQPQHF.

The chain employs TRBV10-1 and TRBJ2-1; TRBD2 might be the D (6 bases). Deletions cut 1 base from V and 9 bases from J, with 10 bases between. CDR1 and CDR2 (germline): WNHNN, SYGVQD (reference sequence). This CDR3 is built from 13 residues. CDR3 coding DNA: TGCGCCAGCAGTGAGTTACTAGCAGGTGAGCAGTTCTTC. Protein product: CASSELLAGEQFF.

The chain has TRBV6-5 and TRBJ2-2, with 8 nucleotides matching TRBD2. The CDR3 has 14 residues. V dropped 11 bases and J dropped 7; count of bases not matched to a gene: 12. The germline gives CDR1 MNHEY, CDR2 SVGAGI. CDR3 protein: CASGSSGAGGELFF. CDR3 DNA: TGTGCCTCCGGGAGTAGCGGGGCGGGCGGGGAGCTGTTTTTT.

The chain has TRBV6-1 and TRBJ2-1; perhaps TRBD1 as D (5 bases). The V end was cut by 0 bases, the J end by 7 bases, with 10 bases between. This CDR3 has 14 amino acids. Germline lookup yields CDR1 MNHNS and CDR2 SASEGT. CDR3 sequence: CASSEAYRRNEQFF. In DNA form, the CDR3 reads TGTGCCAGCAGTGAAGCCTACAGGAGAAATGAGCAGTTCTTC.

This clone showed up just a few times. The chain recombines TRBV2 with TRBJ1-5, with 9 bases lining up with TRBD1. The CDR3 runs 15 residues. V gave up 6 bases and J gave up 4 bases; unmatched junction bases: 7. The germline CDR1 and CDR2 sequences are SNHLY and FYNNEI. As DNA, the CDR3 is TGTGCCAGCAGGAGCGGTGGACAGGGGAATCAGCCCCAGCATTTT. This codes for CASRSGGQGNQPQHF.

This clone was picked up a small number of times. V gene TRBV6-5 combines with J gene TRBJ1-2, with D uncertain. Trimming cost V 6 bases and J 2 bases, with 10 bases left between them. The CDR3 sequence is 13 residues long. The germline gives CDR1 MNHEY, CDR2 SVGAGI. The CDR3 bases are TGTGCCAGCAGCCTAGCCCCGAACTATGGCTACACCTTC. This translates into CASSLAPNYGYTF.

The chain links TRBV18 to TRBJ1-3; D is ambiguous. This CDR3 comprises 15 residues. V was cut by 1 base and J by 4 bases, with 11 bases left in between. Per germline, CDR1 KGHSH and CDR2 LQKENI. The CDR3 reads CASSPQGPGGNTIYF. The CDR3 DNA is TGTGCCAGCTCACCACAGGGCCCGGGAGGAAACACCATATATTTT.

This chain links TRBV3-1 (or the pseudogene TRBV3-2) with TRBJ2-1; a possible D gene is TRBD2 (5 bases). This CDR3 comprises 15 residues. Germline V gives CDR1 LGHDT, CDR2 YNNKEL (reference sequence). Trimming removed 1 base at V and 0 bases at J, with 7 bases between. The chain's CDR3 is CASSQGGLSYNEQFF. CDR3 bases: TGTGCCAGCAGCCAAGGAGGGCTCTCCTACAATGAGCAGTTCTTC.

The chain combines TRBV25-1 with TRBJ1-3, with TRBD1 matching 9 bases. This CDR3 contains 17 residues. CDR1 and CDR2 from the germline V gene are MGHDK and SYGVNS. After removal of 0 bases from V and 4 bases from J, the junction contained 7 bases not matched to a gene. CDR3 coding DNA: TGTGCCAGCAGTGAATACCGACAGGGGGGGATAGGAAACACCATATATTTT. Protein product: CASSEYRQGGIGNTIYF.